Presented here are 9 T cell receptor beta chains from one specimen sequenced in a study of blood T cell repertoires in COVID-19. Data came from immunoSEQ multiplex PCR; TCRdb stores just in-frame clones and leaves some out. The sample carries 100,000 or so clones, 65% to 90% recorded once. Sequencing was done on a sample of peripheral blood. These TCRs come from a man aged 55 to 70 with acute or convalescent COVID-19.

V and J are TRBV5-4 and TRBJ2-3; no clear D. The CDR3 consists of 13 residues. Germline assignment: CDR1 SGHNT and CDR2 YYREEE (reference sequence). V was trimmed by 4 bases and J by 0 bases, leaving 6 bases between them. The CDR3 DNA is TGTGCCAGCAGCCGTCGGAGCACAGATACGCAGTATTTT. It encodes CASSRRSTDTQYF.

The chain links TRBV7-9 to TRBJ2-3, with 11 bases aligning to TRBD2. The CDR3 runs 15 residues. After removal of 2 bases from V and 5 bases from J, the junction contained 3 bases not matched to a gene. Germline CDR1 reads SEHNR; CDR2 reads FQNEAQ (reference sequence). The DNA for the CDR3 is TGTGCCAGCAGCTTAACTAGCGGGAGTGGAGATACGCAGTATTTT. Translating gives CASSLTSGSGDTQYF. Full variable domain (remainder filled in from reference TRBV7-9 and TRBJ2-3): DTGVSQNPRHKITKRGQNVTFRCDPISEHNRLYWYRQTLGQGPEFLTYFQNEAQLEKSRLLSDRFSAERPKGSFSTLEIQRTEQGDSAMYLCASSLTSGSGDTQYFGPGTRLTVL.

The CDR3 here is CASSTLVANTEAFF. For the CDR3, the DNA is TGTGCCAGCAGTACTTTAGTCGCGAACACTGAAGCTTTCTTT. The J gene is TRBJ1-1, the V gene TRBV2; D uncertain. The length of the CDR3 is 14 residues. CDR1 and CDR2 from the germline V gene are SNHLY and FYNNEI. V dropped 5 bases and J dropped 1 base, with 11 bases sitting between them.

The chain has TRBV11-2 and TRBJ1-6; D may be TRBD1 (6 bases). This CDR3 contains 13 residues. Germline lookup yields CDR1 SGHAT and CDR2 FQNNGV. The germline V and J ends were trimmed by 5 bases and 10 bases, with 12 bases remaining between them. The CDR3 region is CASSPQGWSPLHF. CDR3 in DNA: TGTGCCAGCAGCCCACAGGGTTGGTCACCCCTCCACTTT.

A word on this clone: The sample holds other DNA sequences that translate to the same CDR3. The rearrangement uses TRBV5-1 and TRBJ2-5; a weak D match, TRBD1 (5 bases). CDR3 length: 14 residues. Germline values: CDR1 SGHRS, CDR2 YFSETQ. V shed 1 base and J shed 4 bases, with 11 bases lying between them. In DNA form, the CDR3 reads TGCGCCAGCAGCTTGCAGGGCGCTAGAGAGACCCAGTACTTC. It is translated as CASSLQGARETQYF. The whole variable domain, filled in from reference TRBV5-1 and TRBJ2-5, reads KAGVTQTPRYLIKTRGQQVTLSCSPISGHRSVSWYQQTPGQGLQFLFEYFSETQRNKGNFPGRFSGRQFSNSRSEMNVSTLELGDSALYLCASSLQGARETQYFGPGTRLLVL.

This clone has only one observation. V is TRBV5-4 and J is TRBJ2-3, with 10 bases fitting TRBD2. The V gene end was trimmed by 4 bases and the J gene end by 4 bases; junction bases not matched to a gene: 3. Per germline, CDR1 SGHNT and CDR2 YYREEE (reference sequence). The CDR3 spans 14 residues. CDR3 amino acids: CASSKAGGADTQYF. CDR3 nucleotides: TGTGCCAGCAGCAAAGCGGGAGGGGCAGATACGCAGTATTTT.

The rearrangement joins TRBV6-5 to TRBJ2-2, with D perhaps matching TRBD2 (6 bases). V was trimmed by 2 bases and J by 4 bases, leaving 8 bases between them. Germline lookup yields CDR1 MNHEY and CDR2 SVGAGI. The CDR3 consists of 14 residues. The CDR3 reads CASSYRGSTGELFF. CDR3 nucleotides: TGTGCCAGCAGTTACCGGGGGAGCACCGGGGAGCTGTTTTTT.

The chain employs TRBV6-2 or TRBV6-3 and TRBJ1-2; D possibly corresponds to TRBD1 (5 bases). With 6 bases removed from V and 6 bases from J, the gap between germline ends came to 23 bases. There are 16 residues in the CDR3. Germline V gene lookup returns CDR1 MNHEY and CDR2 SVGEGT. CDR3: CASSNSWWGSDNGYTF. The CDR3 bases are TGTGCCAGCAGCAACTCGTGGTGGGGCTCAGATAATGGCTACACCTTC.

This chain uses TRBV12-3 or TRBV12-4 with TRBJ2-1; D uncertain. This CDR3 is 13 amino acids long. Trimming took 6 bases from V and 8 from J, leaving 14 bases between them. CDR3 amino acids: CASRQWAPHEQFF. The CDR3 DNA follows: TGTGCCAGCAGACAATGGGCACCCCATGAGCAGTTCTTC.